This T cell receptor beta chain was obtained from a study of blood T cell repertoires in COVID-19. Profiled with immunoSEQ multiplex PCR; TCRdb holds only in-frame clones, not every one. The repertoire holds fewer than 400,000 clones, with approximately 83% as singletons. Recovery among Cohort 3 donors was established by two negative PCRs, clearance, or symptom resolution. CDR3 length: 14 amino acids. The germline V and J ends were trimmed by 6 bases and 1 base, with 10 bases remaining between them. Per the germline V gene, CDR1 is SNHLY and CDR2 is FYNNEI. The chain links TRBV2 to TRBJ1-3; the D gene is possibly TRBD1 (6 bases). Sequencing input: PBMCs or T cells enriched from blood (not recorded which). The clonotype was recovered from a man aged 30 to 39 who had recovered from COVID-19. CDR3 nucleotides: TGTGCCAGCAGCGCCGGACAGTCTGGAAACACCATATATTTT. This codes for CASSAGQSGNTIYF. The full variable domain, rest sourced from reference TRBV2 and TRBJ1-3, is EPEVTQTPSHQVTQMGQEVILRCVPISNHLYFYWYRQILGQKVEFLVSFYNNEISEKSEIFDDQFSVERPDGSNFTLKIRSTKLEDSAMYFCASSAGQSGNTIYFGEGSWLTVV.